The entry below describes one TCR beta chain. What it binds is not known. V lost 0 bases and J lost 7; bases outside the gene matches: 9. Looked up from germline, CDR1 is SGHTA and CDR2 is FQGNSA. There are 18 residues in the CDR3. Each of the CD4+ naive, central memory, regulatory and stem cell-like memory populations was sorted via CD45RO/CCR7/CD25/CD127/CD95/CD27. These data are taken from a study of beta chain features in type 1 diabetes. Expressed TCRB transcripts were sequenced because the entire RNA isolate underwent reverse transcription. The table came from immunoSEQ multiplex PCR; TCRdb's copy has only in-frame clones and leaves some out. The sample shows 300,000 to 350,000 clones, about 14% of them seen only once. Study-wide findings and caveats: TCRB CDR3s from Type 1 diabetes patients were moderately but significantly shorter in all four CD4+ subsets.

The sequencing sample was made of naive CD4+ T cells from blood. The receptor was derived from a woman aged 18-29 years with type 1 diabetes. This chain connects TRBV7-2 to TRBJ2-2; 12 positions agree with TRBD2. The CDR3 DNA reads as TGTGCCAGCAGCTTAGCCCAGACTAGCGGGAGTGGTGGCGGGGAGCTGTTTTTT. This translates into CASSLAQTSGSGGGELFF.